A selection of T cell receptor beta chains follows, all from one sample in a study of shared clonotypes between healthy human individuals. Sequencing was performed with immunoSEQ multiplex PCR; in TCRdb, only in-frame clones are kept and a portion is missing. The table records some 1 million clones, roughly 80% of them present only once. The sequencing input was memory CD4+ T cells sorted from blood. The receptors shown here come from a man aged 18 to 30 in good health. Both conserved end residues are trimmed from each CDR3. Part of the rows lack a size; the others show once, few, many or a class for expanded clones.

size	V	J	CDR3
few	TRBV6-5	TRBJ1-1	ASGRDSSRNTEAF
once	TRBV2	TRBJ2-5	ASSEESGSVQETQY
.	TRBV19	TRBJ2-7	ASSLGRGVEQY
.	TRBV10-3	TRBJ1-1	AISSVLNTEAF
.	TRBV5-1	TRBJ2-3	ASSLAGSTDTQY
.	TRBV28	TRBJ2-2	ASSPQGAGTGELF
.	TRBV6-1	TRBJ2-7	ASSEGTVSSYEQY
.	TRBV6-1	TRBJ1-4	ASSDPGQLNEKLF
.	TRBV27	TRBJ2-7	ASSGNRTDEQY
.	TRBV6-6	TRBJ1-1	ASSQRDDTEAF
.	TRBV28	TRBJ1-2	ASTDGTARTVYT
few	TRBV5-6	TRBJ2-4	ASSVNSRGIQY
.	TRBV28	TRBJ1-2	ASSSRDRKK
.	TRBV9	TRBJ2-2	ASSFRATNTGELF
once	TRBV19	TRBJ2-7	ASSIEPGMNYEQY
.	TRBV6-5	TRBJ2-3	ASRDTLTDTQY
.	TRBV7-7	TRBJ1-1	ASSLNVNTEAF
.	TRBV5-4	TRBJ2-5	ASSVGLRERGTQY
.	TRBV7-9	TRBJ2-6	ASSLEGAGANVLT
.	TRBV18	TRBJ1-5	ASSSQGSNQPQH
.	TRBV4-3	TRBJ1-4	ASSQDARLSNEKLF
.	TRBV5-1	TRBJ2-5	ASSLGQLQETQY
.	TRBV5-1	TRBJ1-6	ASSPDRGNNSPLH
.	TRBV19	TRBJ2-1	ASSTRESRDRGSRNEQF
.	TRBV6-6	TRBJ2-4	ASSDDRGYIQY
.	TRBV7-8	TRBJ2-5	ASSLEWTRKSETQY
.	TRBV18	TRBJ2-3	ASSANALPTDTQY
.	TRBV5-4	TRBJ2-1	ASTPVGTSAYNEQF
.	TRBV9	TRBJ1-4	ASSPRTDYNEKLF
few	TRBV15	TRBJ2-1	ATSGRGTSNNEQF